These 12 T cell receptor beta chains were sequenced from one sample in a study of T-cell memory formation after mild COVID-19. TCRdb called the 5' RACE reads again in MiXCR, with one record for every CDR3 protein. Among around 340,000 distinct CDR3 sequences listed, approximately 15% were seen once. The sample taken for sequencing was PBMCs or a T cell subset sorted from them (not recorded which). All receptors derive from a man between 18 and 35 years old who had mild COVID-19 (a few samples of this study predate the infection). Cell type and time point are not known.

Many counts were recorded for this clonotype. The chain recombines TRBV12-3 or TRBV12-4 with TRBJ1-5, with 7 positions matching TRBD1. The V segment lost 5 bases and the J segment 4 bases; nucleotides outside the gene matches: 2. CDR3 length equals 13 residues. Here the CDR3 DNA reads TGTGCCAGCAGTCCACAGGGGAATCAGCCCCAGCATTTT. Protein: CASSPQGNQPQHF.

This chain links TRBV12-3 or TRBV12-4 with TRBJ1-6, with 9 bases lining up with TRBD1. The CDR3 length is 15 residues. Losses at the gene ends were 2 bases for V and 7 bases for J; bases not matched to a gene: 3. CDR3 DNA sequence: TGTGCCAGCAGTTTACTAGGGACAGGGAATTCACCCCTCCACTTT. This encodes CASSLLGTGNSPLHF.

This clonotype has just a few counts. Here the CDR3 reads CASSLGQPLDEQFF. The DNA for the CDR3 is TGCGCCAGCAGCTTGGGACAACCACTCGATGAGCAGTTCTTC. The genes are TRBV5-1 and TRBJ2-1, with no clear D. V shed 0 bases and J shed 8 bases, with 12 bases lying between them. The germline V gene encodes CDR1 SGHRS and CDR2 YFSETQ. This CDR3 region has 14 residues.

Only a few counts were recorded for this clonotype. The rearrangement links TRBV10-3 to TRBJ2-5; D gene ambiguous. The CDR3 sequence is 12 residues long. The germline V gene encodes CDR1 ENHRY and CDR2 SYGVKD. Trimming pared 2 bases from V and 1 base from J, leaving 2 bases between. The CDR3 DNA reads TGTGCCATCAGTGAGATCCAAGAGACCCAGTACTTC. This translates into CAISEIQETQYF.

This clonotype was counted a few times. The chain joins TRBV7-9 to TRBJ1-1; D uncertain. There are 19 residues in the CDR3. Looked up from germline, CDR1 is SEHNR and CDR2 is FQNEAQ (reference sequence). Trimming shortened V by 6 bases and J by 0 bases, and 26 bases separated the two germline ends. CDR3 DNA: TGTGCCAGCAGACCAATGATAGGGTCGGATTCGCAGATGAACACTGAAGCTTTCTTT. It yields the protein CASRPMIGSDSQMNTEAFF.

This clonotype was seen ten or more times. The genes are TRBV5-1 and TRBJ2-1; D is possibly TRBD2 (6 bases). The V gene's germline CDR1 is SGHRS and CDR2 YFSETQ. The ends were cut back, 2 bases at V and 9 bases at J, with 9 bases in the middle. The length of the CDR3 is 12 residues. The CDR3 spells CASSLTGGEQFF. The CDR3 DNA reads TGCGCCAGCAGCTTAACCGGGGGTGAGCAGTTCTTC.

This clonotype has a handful of counts. The rearrangement joins TRBV29-1 to TRBJ1-2; TRBD1 agrees at 7 bases. Germline-derived CDR1 and CDR2 are SQVTM and ANQGSEA. V lost 3 bases to trimming and J lost 3 bases; unmatched junction nucleotides: 4. This CDR3 spans 13 amino acids. CDR3 loop: CSVDRTGDYGYTF. The CDR3, as DNA: TGCAGCGTTGACCGGACAGGTGACTATGGCTACACCTTC.

This clonotype was seen only a few times. The genes are TRBV12-3 or TRBV12-4 and TRBJ2-4, with D unresolved. The V gene lost 8 bases and the J gene lost 2 bases, with 10 bases spanning the gap. The CDR3 sequence is 13 residues long. The CDR3 bases are TGTGCCAGCGGTCACGTCCCCAAAAACATTCAGTACTTC. It encodes CASGHVPKNIQYF.

The chain combines TRBV7-6 with TRBJ2-7; tentative D call: TRBD2 (5 bases). This CDR3 has 13 amino acids. V shed 5 bases and J shed 3 bases, with 11 bases lying between them. CDR1 is SGHVS and CDR2 is FNYEAQ in the germline V gene. The DNA for the CDR3 is TGTGCCAGCAGCCGGGATGGCTTCTACGAGCAGTACTTC. This gives the protein CASSRDGFYEQYF. Combining the CDR3 with reference TRBV7-6 and TRBJ2-7 gives the whole variable domain GAGVSQSPRYKVTKRGQDVALRCDPISGHVSLYWYRQALGQGPEFLTYFNYEAQQDKSGLPNDRFSAERPEGSISTLTIQRTEQRDSAMYRCASSRDGFYEQYFGPGTRLTVT.

V is TRBV20-1 and J is TRBJ2-5; 10 nucleotides align to TRBD1. Germline V CDR1 and CDR2: DFQATT, SNEGSKA (reference sequence). V gave up 5 bases and J gave up 5 bases; unmatched junction bases: 8. The CDR3 has 14 residues. The chain's CDR3 is CSAPGQGFKETQYF. The DNA of the CDR3 is TGCAGTGCTCCGGGACAGGGGTTCAAGGAGACCCAGTACTTC.

This clonotype has at least ten counts. The chain links TRBV28 to TRBJ1-5; the match to TRBD1 covers 7 bases. V lost 4 bases and J lost 0; bases outside the gene matches: 6. CDR3 length equals 16 residues. Germline CDR1 is MDHEN and CDR2 is SYDVKM. As DNA, the CDR3 is TGTGCCAGCAGTTCCCTCCGACAGGGTAGCAATCAGCCCCAGCATTTT. The encoded protein is CASSSLRQGSNQPQHF.

The chain carries TRBV19 and TRBJ1-1; TRBD1 matches 8 bases. V was clipped by 3 bases and J by 6 bases; unmatched bases: 9. Germline CDR1 and CDR2: LNHDA and SQIVND (reference sequence). The CDR3 length is 15 residues. CDR3: CASSIQGASISEAFF. The CDR3 DNA follows: TGTGCCAGTAGTATCCAGGGGGCTTCTATTTCTGAAGCTTTCTTT.